This is a list of T cell receptor beta chains from one sample in a study of human T cells and chemical hapten exposure. MiXCR was run by TCRdb on the RACE reads, yielding one entry per CDR3 protein. The data hold 85,000 to 95,000 distinct CDR3 sequences, with approximately 9% observed a single time. The sequenced material came from whole blood. All receptors come from a female donor in good health. Some clones in this sample may be carry-over from other donors' samples. The conserved cysteine and the conserved F or W are not part of the CDR3 here. A D gene is named only where the DNA matches it firmly.

V: TRBV7-2; D: NA; CDR3: ASSLYGPPQPQH
V: TRBV3-1; D: NA; CDR3: ASSQDTIRDYEQY
V: TRBV29-1; D: NA; CDR3: SVEDPGDTEAF
V: TRBV29-1; D: NA; CDR3: SVEASGEETQY
V: TRBV2; D: TRBD1; CDR3: ASSDRGGRQPQH
V: TRBV19; D: NA; CDR3: ASSNTNTGELF
V: TRBV7-2; D: TRBD1; CDR3: ASSLDRGLYNEQF
V: TRBV12-3/TRBV12-4; D: NA; CDR3: ASSSQQGEGQPQH
V: TRBV5-1; D: NA; CDR3: ASRGNQETQY
V: TRBV7-2; D: TRBD1; CDR3: ASSLIQGAWNEQF
V: TRBV7-9; D: NA; CDR3: ASSLARYNEQF
V: TRBV28; D: NA; CDR3: ASSDRVGVVQPQH
V: TRBV7-9; D: TRBD1; CDR3: ASTGQGSHIGQF
V: TRBV3-1; D: NA; CDR3: ASSQDKRAGYT
V: TRBV12-3/TRBV12-4; D: NA; CDR3: ASSPKRRSSGNTIY
V: TRBV9; D: TRBD2; CDR3: ASSGATSGRITDTQY
V: TRBV6-6; D: NA; CDR3: ASRSNYGYT
V: TRBV28; D: NA; CDR3: ASSFRGLTEAF
V: TRBV15; D: NA; CDR3: ATSTPDTSYEQY
V: TRBV11-2; D: TRBD2; CDR3: ASRGLAGATGELF
V: TRBV5-1; D: NA; CDR3: ASSLLKGRLGDTQY
V: TRBV6-5; D: TRBD2; CDR3: ASSPTSASTDTQY
V: TRBV27; D: NA; CDR3: ASSPPTGTDTQY
V: TRBV20-1; D: TRBD2; CDR3: SAFGESGRPDTQY
V: TRBV4-2; D: TRBD1; CDR3: AGSQDIRPGQGAYETQY
V: TRBV15; D: NA; CDR3: ATSRPNRASYEQY
V: TRBV19; D: NA; CDR3: ASSISGGRSGANVLT
V: TRBV6-5; D: NA; CDR3: ASSYSQGIPQH
V: TRBV5-1; D: NA; CDR3: ASSFAGLSNQPQH
V: TRBV7-8; D: TRBD1; CDR3: ASSFRDRGGGANVLT
V: TRBV5-1; D: NA; CDR3: ASSPLRSQETQY
V: TRBV19; D: NA; CDR3: ASSIGPESSYNEQF
V: TRBV2; D: NA; CDR3: ASRGFSSPGELF
V: TRBV2; D: NA; CDR3: ASAPFRTNEQF
V: TRBV5-1; D: NA; CDR3: ASSLFAGMNTEAF
V: TRBV30; D: TRBD1; CDR3: AWGTGGYEAF
V: TRBV5-1; D: TRBD2; CDR3: ASSRLAGSTDTQY
V: TRBV30; D: NA; CDR3: AWSGGDEQF
V: TRBV4-1; D: NA; CDR3: ASSQGVSYEQY
V: TRBV5-1; D: TRBD1; CDR3: ASSTGDRGCYNEQF
V: TRBV7-2; D: NA; CDR3: ASSPQTGTYEQY